Each of the 23 T cell receptor beta chains below was sequenced from the same sample in a study of tumor-infiltrating lymphocytes in primary liver carcinoma. Co-extraction of both nucleic acids (RNA and DNA) used about 20-33 mg of unsorted bulk tissue. Using a constant-region primer together with ProtoScript II reverse transcriptase, TCR beta cDNA was made from 450 to 600 ng of total RNA. What produced the TCR beta libraries was three nested multiplex PCR rounds using slightly modified ARM-PCR. Forward primers for TRBV1-TRBV30 and a C-beta reverse primer served the first two PCR rounds, at around 9 cycles each. In TCRdb, the multiplex PCR reads were re-called with MiXCR into one record per CDR3 protein. The sample consists of tens of thousands of distinct CDR3 sequences, about three quarters of them appearing once. What was sequenced was liver tumor tissue from sampling region 2. As for subset: tumor region T2, inferior pole. Receptors were obtained from a man aged 40-50 years with primary liver carcinoma and hepatitis B virus infection.

Comments on this clonotype: A read error may account for a junction end that differs from germline. The V and J genes are TRBV6-6 and TRBJ1-1; TRBD1 matches at 8 bases. Per the germline V gene, CDR1 is MNHNY and CDR2 is SVGAGI (reference sequence). The CDR3 has 13 amino acids. The CDR3 DNA follows: TGTGCTAACAGCACAGGGGGGACTACTGAGGCTTTCTTT. Translated: CANSTGGTTEAFF.

Worth noting for this clonotype: No conserved phenylalanine or tryptophan ends this CDR3, so it is likely a read error. The chain combines TRBV11-2 with TRBJ2-7; possibly TRBD2 for D (5 bases). Germline CDR1 reads SGHAT; CDR2 reads FQNNGV. This CDR3 spans 16 amino acids. The CDR3 spells CASSFHEGQSSYDQYL. In nucleotides, the CDR3 is TGTGCCAGCAGCTTTCATGAGGGTCAAAGCTCCTACGACCAGTACCTC.

As concerns this clonotype: Sequence at one end of the junction differs from germline and may be a read error. This rearrangement joins TRBV11-3 to TRBJ2-1, with D unclear. In germline, CDR1 is SGHNT, CDR2 YENEEA. The CDR3 is made up of 14 amino acids. CDR3 DNA: TGTACCAGCAGCTTAGGCGTCTCGAACAATGAGCAGATCTTC. Protein sequence: CTSSLGVSNNEQIF.

Turning to this clonotype: Its ends do not fully match the called genes, so a read error is possible. The gene calls are TRBV6-1 and TRBJ1-5; 7 nucleotides align to TRBD1. The CDR3 spans 14 residues. The V gene's germline CDR1 is MNHNS and CDR2 SASEGT. CDR3 protein: CVSRIGTGNQPQHF. The CDR3 DNA reads TGTGTCAGCAGGATTGGGACAGGCAATCAGCCCCAGCATTTT.

As to this clonotype: One end of the junction fails to match germline, which may point to a read error. CDR3 DNA sequence: TGCAGCGGGGGGGGGAGCGGCTCCCACAATGAGCAGTTCTTC. This codes for CSGGGSGSHNEQFF. This sequence joins TRBV29-1 and TRBJ2-1, with 7 bases matching TRBD2. Germline assignment: CDR1 SQVTM and CDR2 ANQGSEA. The CDR3 runs 14 residues.

This clonotype was detected ten times or more. The chain combines TRBV2 with TRBJ2-1, with D possibly TRBD1 on 5 matching bases. V was shortened by 9 bases and J by 0 bases, with 15 bases between the two germline ends. CDR1 is SNHLY and CDR2 is FYNNEI in the germline V gene. CDR3 length: 15 amino acids. CDR3 coding DNA: TGTGCCAGTAGTCAGGACAAAAGCTCCTACAATGAGCAGTTCTTC. Translated: CASSQDKSSYNEQFF.

The chain recombines TRBV29-1 with TRBJ1-2, with 8 bases fitting TRBD1. V lost 4 bases, J lost 7 bases, and 11 bases stayed unmatched. CDR3 size: 14 residues. In germline, CDR1 is SQVTM, CDR2 ANQGSEA. In nucleotides, the CDR3 is TGCAGCGTTGCCCGGACAGGGCTTTATGCTGGCTACACCTTC. It is translated as CSVARTGLYAGYTF.

About this clonotype: A read error may produce the germline difference seen at one junction end. The chain carries TRBV24-1 and TRBJ1-2, with 7 bases that match TRBD1. The CDR3 is 15 residues long. Germline values: CDR1 KGHDR, CDR2 SFDVKD. Here the CDR3 reads CATSDSDRPNYGYTF. DNA of the CDR3: TGTGCCACCAGTGATTCGGACAGGCCGAACTACGGCTACACCTTC.

This clonotype was seen only once. One end of the junction is discordant with germline, which a read error may explain. This chain connects TRBV11-2 to TRBJ2-3; D is perhaps TRBD1 (5 bases). The CDR3 consists of 15 residues. Germline V lookup: CDR1 SGHAT, CDR2 FQNNGV. CDR3: CASSLPGHGPDMQYF. The CDR3 region has the DNA TGTGCCAGCAGCTTACCCGGACACGGCCCGGATATGCAGTATTTT.

Details on this clonotype: One end of the junction varies from germline; a read error may be responsible. This chain joins TRBV6-1 and TRBJ1-3; no firm D call. Germline values: CDR1 MNHNS, CDR2 SASEGT. There are 16 residues in the CDR3. CDR3 in DNA: TGTGCCAGCAGTGAAAGTAGGGTAACGGTTGGAAGCACCATATGTTTT. Its protein product is CASSESRVTVGSTICF.

On this clonotype: This CDR3 is missing its conserved last phenylalanine or tryptophan, likely due to a read error. The chain carries TRBV5-1 and TRBJ2-7; D might be TRBD1 (5 bases). Trimming stripped 1 base from V and 2 bases from J, with 7 bases between. The CDR3 has 13 amino acids. Per germline, CDR1 SGHRS and CDR2 YFSETQ. CDR3 protein: CASSLSGPYEQYL. CDR3 nucleotide sequence: TGCGCCAGCAGCTTGTCAGGGCCCTACGAGCAGTACTTA.

This chain uses TRBV10-1 with TRBJ2-1; the match to TRBD1 covers 11 bases. Germline CDR1 is WNHNN and CDR2 is SYGVQD (reference sequence). The CDR3 length is 17 residues. Trimming cost V 11 bases and J 0 bases; bases outside gene matches: 12. As DNA, the CDR3 is TGCGCCGGACCTTTGGACAGGGGGCGAGTCTCCTACAATGAGCAGTTCTTC. It specifies CAGPLDRGRVSYNEQFF.

Note on this clonotype: This CDR3 is missing its conserved last phenylalanine or tryptophan, likely due to a read error. This chain uses TRBV5-5 with TRBJ2-5, with D possibly being TRBD1 (6 bases). The CDR3 spans 16 residues. Germline assignment: CDR1 SGHKS and CDR2 YYEKEE (reference sequence). The CDR3 region has the DNA TGTGCCAACAGCTTTGTAACCCAGGGGATCCAAGAGACCCAGTACTCC. This gives the protein CANSFVTQGIQETQYS.

On this clonotype: The final CDR3 position lacks the conserved phenylalanine or tryptophan, pointing to a likely read error. No DNA is shown, since the ends of the CDR3 on it are uncertain; the CDR3 is the one TCRdb lists. The chain combines TRBV30 with TRBJ2-7; the table's D call of TRBD1 was not tested on the DNA. The CDR3 is 12 residues long, ends included. Germline V gene sequence: CDR1 GTSNPN, CDR2 SVGIG (reference sequence). The CDR3 loop is CARSVGQGEHYL.

A remark on this clonotype: Given the absence of the conserved phenylalanine or tryptophan at the CDR3 end, a read error is likely. V is TRBV11-2 and J is TRBJ2-7; D could derive from TRBD1 or TRBD2 (6 bases each). V was trimmed by 6 bases and J by 5 bases, leaving 11 bases between them. The CDR3 consists of 12 residues. Germline CDR1 SGHAT, CDR2 FQNNGV. In nucleotides, the CDR3 is TGTGCCAGCAGTCCCGGGGGCCACGAGCAGTACTTA. It encodes CASSPGGHEQYL.

Worth noting for this clonotype: This may be a read error: a much more frequent sequence differs by one nucleotide. The CDR3 DNA reads as TGTGCCAGCAGCGTGAGACAGTCCGACGAGCAGTACTTC. Amino acid sequence: CASSVRQSDEQYF. The chain uses TRBV11-3 and TRBJ2-7, with a weak D call TRBD1 (5 bases). The germline V gene has CDR1 SGHNT and CDR2 YENEEA. V shed 5 bases and J shed 5 bases, with 13 bases lying between them. This CDR3 region has 13 residues.

Points on this clonotype: Sequence at one end of the junction differs from germline and may be a read error. The chain carries TRBV4-3 and TRBJ1-5; possibly TRBD1 for D (5 bases). CDR1 and CDR2 from the germline V gene are LGHNA and YSLEER. This CDR3 region has 15 residues. The CDR3 nucleotides are TGCGTCAGCAGCCAAGATTTCCCGGGTGACAGGCCCCAGCATTTT. Protein product: CVSSQDFPGDRPQHF.

This clonotype appeared a few times. This chain links TRBV10-3 with TRBJ2-1; 10 bases match TRBD2. From germline, CDR1 is ENHRY and CDR2 SYGVKD. With 7 bases clipped from V and 9 bases from J, the junction kept 9 bases outside the gene matches. The CDR3 extends over 14 amino acids. In nucleotides, the CDR3 is TGTGCCATCAAAGAGGCTAGCGGGAGTATTGAGCAGTTCTTC. Amino acids: CAIKEASGSIEQFF.

Remarks on this clonotype: A read error is likely, as this CDR3 ends without the conserved phenylalanine or tryptophan. The chain employs TRBV5-5 and TRBJ2-3; a possible D gene is TRBD2 (6 bases). Germline V gene lookup returns CDR1 SGHKS and CDR2 YYEKEE (reference sequence). This CDR3 comprises 14 residues. The CDR3 DNA is TGTGCCAGCAGTTTGGGGACTTACACAGATACGCAGTATTTA. Translating gives CASSLGTYTDTQYL.

Remarks on this clonotype: The junction and the germline gene differ at one end; a read error may be behind it. This chain uses TRBV5-1 with TRBJ2-1, with D perhaps assigned TRBD1 or TRBD2 (6 bases each). The CDR3 has 16 amino acids. Per germline, CDR1 SGHRS and CDR2 YFSETQ. The CDR3 bases are TGCGCCAGCAGACCCTTAGGGGGAGGACCGAGGAATGGGCAGTTCTTC. Translating it yields CASRPLGGGPRNGQFF. Filled out from reference TRBV5-1 and TRBJ2-1, the complete variable domain reads KAGVTQTPRYLIKTRGQQVTLSCSPISGHRSVSWYQQTPGQGLQFLFEYFSETQRNKGNFPGRFSGRQFSNSRSEMNVSTLELGDSALYLCASRPLGGGPRNGQFFGPGTRLTVL.

To note about this clonotype: This may stem from a read error, because a much larger clone lies one nucleotide away. Since the CDR3 does not end with the conserved phenylalanine or tryptophan, this likely comes from a read error. The rearrangement uses TRBV5-1 and TRBJ2-3; D remains ambiguous. The germline V gene encodes CDR1 SGHRS and CDR2 YFSETQ. Trimming left V 5 bases short and J 2 bases short, with 12 bases between. This CDR3 is 14 amino acids long. The chain's CDR3 is CASSFHEITDTQYS. In DNA form, the CDR3 reads TGCGCCAGCAGTTTTCACGAGATCACAGATACGCAGTATTCT.

Remarks on this clonotype: One end of the junction does not line up with germline, which may come from a read error. This chain links TRBV12-3 or TRBV12-4 with TRBJ2-5, with TRBD2 as a possible D gene (6 bases). The CDR3 sequence is 13 residues long. CDR3: CASCLTVGRTQYF. CDR3 sequence (DNA): TGTGCCAGCTGTTTAACGGTTGGGAGGACTCAGTACTTC.

This clonotype has only a few counts. Since no conserved phenylalanine or tryptophan closes the CDR3, a read error is the likely cause. The chain couples TRBV11-2 to TRBJ2-5; D perhaps matches TRBD2 (6 bases). The germline CDR1 and CDR2 sequences are SGHAT and FQNNGV. The CDR3 consists of 16 residues. The CDR3 DNA sequence: TGTGCAGGCAGCCAAACTCCTGGTGGGGGGAGAGAGACCCAGTACATC. It yields the protein CAGSQTPGGGRETQYI.